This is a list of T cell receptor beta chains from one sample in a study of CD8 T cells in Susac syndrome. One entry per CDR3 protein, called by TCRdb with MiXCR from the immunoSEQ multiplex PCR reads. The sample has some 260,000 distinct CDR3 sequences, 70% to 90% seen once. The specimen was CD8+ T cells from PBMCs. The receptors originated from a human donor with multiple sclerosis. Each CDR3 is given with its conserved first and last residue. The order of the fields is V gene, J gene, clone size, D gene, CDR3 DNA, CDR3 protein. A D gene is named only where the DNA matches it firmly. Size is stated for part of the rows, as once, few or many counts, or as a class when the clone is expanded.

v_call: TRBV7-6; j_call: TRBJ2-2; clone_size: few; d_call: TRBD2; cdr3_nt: TGTGCCAGCAGCCCCTGGACTAGCGGGTTGGCGAACACCGGGGAGCTGTTTTTT; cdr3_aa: CASSPWTSGLANTGELFF
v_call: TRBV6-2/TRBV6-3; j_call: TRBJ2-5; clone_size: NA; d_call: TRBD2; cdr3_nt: TGTGCCAGCAGTTACAACCAGCGGGAGGATGCGGTAGAGACCCAGTACTTC; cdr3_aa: CASSYNQREDAVETQYF
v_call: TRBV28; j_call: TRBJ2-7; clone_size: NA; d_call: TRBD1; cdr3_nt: TGTGCCAGCAGTTACTATCCGGGACAGGGAGGGTACGAGCAGTACTTC; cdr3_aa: CASSYYPGQGGYEQYF
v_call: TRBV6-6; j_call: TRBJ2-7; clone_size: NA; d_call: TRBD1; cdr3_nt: TGTGCCAGCAGCTACAGCCGGGACAGCTCCTACGAGCAGTACTTC; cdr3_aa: CASSYSRDSSYEQYF
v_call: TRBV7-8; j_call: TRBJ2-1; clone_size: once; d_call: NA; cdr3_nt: TGTGCCAGCAGCCCCGCCCCTGCCCATGAGCAGTTCTTC; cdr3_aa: CASSPAPAHEQFF
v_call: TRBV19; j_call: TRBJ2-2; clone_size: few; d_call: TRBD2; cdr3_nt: TGTGCCAGTAGAAAAGCGGGAGAGAGGACCGGGGAGCTGTTTTTT; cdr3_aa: CASRKAGERTGELFF
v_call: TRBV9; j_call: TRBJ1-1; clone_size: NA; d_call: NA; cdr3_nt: TGTGCCAGCAGGCGATCAGGGGTGAACACTGAAGCTTTCTTT; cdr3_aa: CASRRSGVNTEAFF
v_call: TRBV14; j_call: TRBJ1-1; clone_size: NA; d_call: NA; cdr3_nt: TGTGCCAGCAGCCAAGATGAGGTTGTGAACACTGAAGCTTTCTTT; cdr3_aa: CASSQDEVVNTEAFF
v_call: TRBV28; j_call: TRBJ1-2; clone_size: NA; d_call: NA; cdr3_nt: TGTGCCAGCAGTTTGGGAGGGGATACCTACACCTTC; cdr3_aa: CASSLGGDTYTF
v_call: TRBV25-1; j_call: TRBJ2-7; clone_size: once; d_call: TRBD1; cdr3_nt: TGTGGCAGCACAGGGGGCTACGAGCAGTACTTC; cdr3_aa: CGSTGGYEQYF
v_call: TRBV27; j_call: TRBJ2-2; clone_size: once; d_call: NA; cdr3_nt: TGTGCCAGCAGTTTAGGACCGGGGGCGGACACCGGGGAGCTGTTTTTT; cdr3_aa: CASSLGPGADTGELFF
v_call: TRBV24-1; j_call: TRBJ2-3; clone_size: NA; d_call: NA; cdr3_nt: TGTGCCACCAGTCAAGGGTGGGATACGCAGTATTTT; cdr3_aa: CATSQGWDTQYF
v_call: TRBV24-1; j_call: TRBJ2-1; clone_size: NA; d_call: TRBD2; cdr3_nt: TGTGCCACCAGTGAGCCAGCAACCACTAGCGCCTACAATGAGCAGTTCTTC; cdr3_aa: CATSEPATTSAYNEQFF
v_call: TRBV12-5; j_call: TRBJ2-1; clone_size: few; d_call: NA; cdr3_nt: TGTGCTAGTGGGATCAATGAGCAGTTCTTC; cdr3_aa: CASGINEQFF
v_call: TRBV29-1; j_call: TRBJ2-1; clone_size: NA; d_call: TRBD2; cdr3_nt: TGCAGCGTTGAAGGGGCTAGCGGATCCTACAATGAGCAGTTCTTC; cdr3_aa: CSVEGASGSYNEQFF
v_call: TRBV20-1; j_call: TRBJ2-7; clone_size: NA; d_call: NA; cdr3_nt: TGCAGTGCTAGAGATCGACCCGGGACACCCTCCTACGAGCAGTACTTC; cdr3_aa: CSARDRPGTPSYEQYF
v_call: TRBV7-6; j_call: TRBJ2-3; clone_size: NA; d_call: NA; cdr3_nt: TGTGCCAGCAGCTTAGTATCGCGCGGGACCTCAGATACGCAGTATTTT; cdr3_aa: CASSLVSRGTSDTQYF
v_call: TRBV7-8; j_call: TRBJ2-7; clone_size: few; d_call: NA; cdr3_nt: TGTGCCAGCAGCTTAGAGGTCTCCTACGAGCAGTACTTC; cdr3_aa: CASSLEVSYEQYF
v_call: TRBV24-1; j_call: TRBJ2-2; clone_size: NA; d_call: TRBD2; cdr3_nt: TGTGCCACCAGTGATTTGCCACGGGAGGGAAACACCGGGGAGCTGTTTTTT; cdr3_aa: CATSDLPREGNTGELFF
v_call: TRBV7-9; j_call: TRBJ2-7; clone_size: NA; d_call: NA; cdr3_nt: TGTGCCAGCAGTCCGTGGGTAGGGAACGAGCAGTACTTC; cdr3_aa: CASSPWVGNEQYF
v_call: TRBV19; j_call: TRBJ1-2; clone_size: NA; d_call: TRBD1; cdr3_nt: TGTGCCAGTAGTCCTCGGGGGGACAGATATTTCTACACCTTC; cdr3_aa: CASSPRGDRYFYTF
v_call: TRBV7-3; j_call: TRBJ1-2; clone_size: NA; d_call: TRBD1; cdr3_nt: TGTGCCAGCAGCGTACGGGACAGAGGAGACTATGGCTACACCTTC; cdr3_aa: CASSVRDRGDYGYTF
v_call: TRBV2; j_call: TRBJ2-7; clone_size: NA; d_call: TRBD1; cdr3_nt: TGTGCCAGCAGTCCGACAGGGGTGAACGTCCACGAGCAGTACTTC; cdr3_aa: CASSPTGVNVHEQYF
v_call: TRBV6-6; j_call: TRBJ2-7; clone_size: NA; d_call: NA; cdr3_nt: TGTGCCAGCAGAAGAGCCGTCGAGCAGTACTTC; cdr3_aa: CASRRAVEQYF
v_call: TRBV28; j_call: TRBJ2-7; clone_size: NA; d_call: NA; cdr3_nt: TGTGCCAGCAGTTCAAGCCTGGGACACCCCGAGCAGTACTTC; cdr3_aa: CASSSSLGHPEQYF
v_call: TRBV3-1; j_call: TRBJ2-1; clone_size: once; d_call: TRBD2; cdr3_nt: TGTGCCAGCAGGGGTAGCGGGGAGGGGTCCTACAATGAGCAGTTCTTC; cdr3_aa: CASRGSGEGSYNEQFF